One TCR beta chain is described in this entry. The antigen is not known. This entry is derived from a study of response to subunit inactivated influenza vaccine. Study-level points and caveats: Each seasonal flu vaccination may recruit only limited new T cells, authors suggested.

Each CDR3 protein is one row after TCRdb ran MiXCR on the RT-PCR reads. The sample shows about 800,000 distinct CDR3 sequences, less than 25% of them seen only once. The receptor's source is a man aged 45-65 years who received an inactivated influenza vaccine. Sequenced material: PBMCs from blood, taken about 5 days after vaccination.

The DNA of the CDR3 is TGCAGTGCTAGAGATCCTGGGGGGGTTAACTATGGCTACACCTTC. Amino acid sequence: CSARDPGGVNYGYTF. The chain uses TRBV20-1 and TRBJ1-2; a possible D gene is TRBD1 (5 bases). Trimming took off 0 bases at V and 1 base at J, with 12 bases between the two ends. The CDR3 extends over 15 amino acids. The V gene's germline CDR1 is DFQATT and CDR2 SNEGSKA (reference sequence).